Detailed here is one T cell receptor (beta chain). Generated by immunoSEQ multiplex PCR, the TCRdb table keeps only in-frame clones and is missing some. This sample carries tens of thousands of clones, around 93% of them seen once, and the ten largest clones take approximately 0.9%. V lost 0 bases and J 8 bases, leaving 2 bases between the germline ends. CDR1 and CDR2 (germline): MNHNY, SVGAGI (reference sequence). CDR3 size: 11 residues. This specimen belongs to a study of T cell changes during pregnancy in multiple sclerosis. The V call is TRBV6-6, the J call TRBJ2-1; no reliable D call. This TCR came from a female donor with multiple sclerosis, enrolled in a pregnancy study. The sequences come from peripheral blood, collected before pregnancy. CDR3 sequence: CASSYSDEQFF. CDR3 nucleotide sequence: TGTGCCAGCAGTTACTCCGATGAGCAGTTCTTC.